This is a list of T cell receptor beta chains from one sample in a study of blood T cell repertoires in COVID-19. Profiled with immunoSEQ multiplex PCR; TCRdb holds only in-frame clones, not every one. The data contain 350,000 to 450,000 clones, about 87% of them singletons. Sequenced: PBMCs or T cells enriched from blood (not recorded which). The receptors come from a man aged 40-49 years in a cohort exposed to, infected with or recovered from COVID-19 (not recorded which). The CDR3 runs from the conserved cysteine through the conserved F or W. The D gene is left open where the match is weak. Expanded clones are given a class, and other clones once, few, many or no size at all.

D gene	V gene	J gene	clone size	CDR3 DNA	CDR3 protein
TRBD1	TRBV28	TRBJ1-2	.	TGTGCCAGCAGTGACCACCCAACGACAGGGCATGGCTACACCTTC	CASSDHPTTGHGYTF
.	TRBV28	TRBJ2-7	.	TGTGCCAGCAGTCGATCTAGAGGGACCTACGAGCAGTACTTC	CASSRSRGTYEQYF
.	TRBV28	TRBJ2-2	.	TGTGCCAGCACCACTAGTGCCGGGGAGCTGTTTTTT	CASTTSAGELFF
TRBD2	TRBV10-2	TRBJ2-3	few	TGCGCCAGCAGGGAACTAGCGGGAGGGAACACAGATACGCAGTATTTT	CASRELAGGNTDTQYF
.	TRBV28	TRBJ1-1	.	TGTGCCAGCAGTTTATCTGGGCAGGGTAGAACTGAAGCTTTCTTT	CASSLSGQGRTEAFF
.	TRBV2	TRBJ1-1	.	TGTGCCAGCGCCCGCGGGTGGACTGAAGCTTTCTTT	CASARGWTEAFF
TRBD1	TRBV24-1	TRBJ2-5	.	TGTGCCACCAGTGAAGAGACAGGGGTAGGAGAGACCCAGTACTTC	CATSEETGVGETQYF
.	TRBV11-2	TRBJ2-7	.	TGTGCCAGCAGCCCACACGATTACGAGCAGTACTTC	CASSPHDYEQYF
TRBD1	TRBV2	TRBJ1-5	.	TGTGCCAGCAGAGCCGGGACAGGGGGCAGTTACAATCAGCCCCAGCATTTT	CASRAGTGGSYNQPQHF
TRBD2	TRBV25-1	TRBJ2-1	.	TGTGCCAGCAGTGTACCGGGACTAGCGGGGGGCAATGAGCAGTTCTTC	CASSVPGLAGGNEQFF
TRBD1	TRBV2	TRBJ1-2	.	TGTGCCAGCAGTGAGAACGCAGGGGGCTATGGCTACACCTTC	CASSENAGGYGYTF
TRBD1	TRBV16	TRBJ1-2	.	TGTGCCAGCAGCCATAGGACAGGGGGCGCTTATGGCTACACCTTC	CASSHRTGGAYGYTF
TRBD2	TRBV4-1	TRBJ2-3	.	TGCGCCAGCAGCCAAGGAACCGGGACTAGCGTCGATACGCAGTATTTT	CASSQGTGTSVDTQYF
TRBD1	TRBV6-1	TRBJ1-5	.	TGTGCCAGCAGTGAACATGACAGGGGTGGCAATCAGCCCCAGCATTTT	CASSEHDRGGNQPQHF
.	TRBV4-1	TRBJ2-2	.	TGCGCCAGCAGCCGCGAGGGTAACACCGGGGAGCTGTTTTTT	CASSREGNTGELFF
.	TRBV3-1/TRBV3-2	TRBJ2-7	.	TGTGCCAGCAGCCAAGAGGGTCACGGGAGCTCCTACGAGCAGTACTTC	CASSQEGHGSSYEQYF
TRBD1	TRBV3-1/TRBV3-2	TRBJ2-7	once	TGTGCCAGCAGCCAAGATCATCACAGGGGCTACGAGCAGTACTTC	CASSQDHHRGYEQYF
TRBD1	TRBV19	TRBJ1-1	once	TGTGCCAGTAGTAAATACAGGGGGCAAATGAACACTGAAGCTTTCTTT	CASSKYRGQMNTEAFF
.	TRBV6-4	TRBJ2-6	.	TGTGCCAGCAGTGAACTAGGGCCGGGATCTGGGGCCAACGTCCTGACTTTC	CASSELGPGSGANVLTF
.	TRBV19	TRBJ1-4	.	TGTGCCAGTAGTATAGAACTGGATGAAAAACTGTTTTTT	CASSIELDEKLFF
.	TRBV4-1	TRBJ1-1	.	TGCGCCAGCAGCCAAGCCTCGTCCCCGGGACATAGGAACACTGAAGCTTTCTTT	CASSQASSPGHRNTEAFF
.	TRBV7-9	TRBJ1-2	.	TGTGCCAGCAGCTTCCAGGGGTATAGCTACACCTTC	CASSFQGYSYTF
TRBD1	TRBV2	TRBJ1-1	.	TGTGCCAGCAGCGGGACAGGACTTGGAGCTTTCTTT	CASSGTGLGAFF